This TCR beta chain was found in a study of blood T cell repertoires in COVID-19. About the study: The United States, Italy and Spain supplied acute and convalescent COVID-19 samples. PBMCs, B-cell-depleted T cells, or T cells provided the cDNA or gDNA that made up the material.

The CDR3 is 14 amino acids. Germline lookup yields CDR1 MDHEN and CDR2 SYDVKM. The V and J ends lost 6 bases and 7 bases, in that order; junction bases with no gene match: 11. Per the original methods: The authors estimated nucleated cell counts from reference gene primer amplification. Libraries were prepared by immunoSEQ multiplex PCR; TCRdb keeps only in-frame clonotypes and omits some of them. V and J calls plus clone size are reproduced from that table; the DNA served to infer D and trimming. Seen here are about 260,000 clones, approximately 85% observed once, and the top ten hold about an eighth.

Sequencing used peripheral blood. The receptor was derived from a human donor in a cohort sampled during active COVID-19. The V and J genes are TRBV28 and TRBJ1-2; 7 bases fit TRBD1. CDR3 protein: CASRSQGVSGGYTF. CDR3 sequence (DNA): TGTGCCAGCAGGTCTCAGGGGGTTTCAGGTGGCTACACCTTC.